Included here is one TCR beta chain sequence, with context. The data were taken from a study of blood T cell repertoires in COVID-19. Trimming took 5 bases from V and 6 from J, leaving 11 bases between them. This CDR3 is built from 12 residues. The germline V gene has CDR1 SGHVS and CDR2 FNYEAQ. Clones were read by immunoSEQ multiplex PCR, and TCRdb kept only the in-frame ones, dropping some. The sample yields 200,000 or so clones, nearly 90% seen once. This rearrangement joins TRBV7-6 to TRBJ2-7; weak D call: TRBD1 (6 bases). Sequenced sample: PBMCs or T cells enriched from blood (not recorded which). The receptor was isolated from a man younger than 45 who had recovered from COVID-19. This CDR3 reads CASSPGALEQYF. Here the CDR3 DNA reads TGTGCCAGCAGCCCAGGGGCGCTCGAGCAGTACTTC.